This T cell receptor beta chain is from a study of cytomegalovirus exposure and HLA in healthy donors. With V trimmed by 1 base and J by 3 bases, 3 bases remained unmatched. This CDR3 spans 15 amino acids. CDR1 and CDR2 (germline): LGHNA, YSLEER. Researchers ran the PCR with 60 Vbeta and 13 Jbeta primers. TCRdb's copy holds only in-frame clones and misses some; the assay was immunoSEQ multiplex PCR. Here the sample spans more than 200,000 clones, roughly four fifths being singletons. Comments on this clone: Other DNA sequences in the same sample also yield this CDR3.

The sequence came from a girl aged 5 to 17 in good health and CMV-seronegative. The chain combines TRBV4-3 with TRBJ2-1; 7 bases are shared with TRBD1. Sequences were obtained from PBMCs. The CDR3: CASSQGAGGYNEQFF. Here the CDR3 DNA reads TGCGCCAGCAGCCAAGGGGCAGGGGGCTACAATGAGCAGTTCTTC.